These 4 T cell receptor beta chains were all obtained from the same sample, sequenced in a study of T-cell memory formation after mild COVID-19. TCRdb recomputed calls from the 5' RACE reads with MiXCR, one row per CDR3 protein. The sample includes some 300,000 distinct CDR3 sequences, roughly a fifth seen only once; the top ten take 20% to 25%. The specimen sequenced was PBMCs or a T cell subset sorted from them (not recorded which). All receptors come from a young man who had mild COVID-19 (a few samples of this study predate the infection). Cell type and time point are not known.

This clonotype has just a few counts. V gene TRBV9 combines with J gene TRBJ1-5, with unresolved D. This CDR3 region has 12 residues. Trimming took off 4 bases at V and 9 bases at J, with 11 bases between the two ends. Germline V CDR1 and CDR2: SGDLS, YYNGEE. The CDR3 protein is CASSPPRGPQHF. For the CDR3, the DNA is TGTGCCAGCAGCCCGCCCCGGGGGCCCCAGCATTTT.

The J gene is TRBJ1-1, the V gene TRBV19; no clear D. CDR3 size: 13 residues. V was pared by 7 bases and J by 4 bases, with 13 bases between. Looked up from germline, CDR1 is LNHDA and CDR2 is SQIVND (reference sequence). DNA of the CDR3: TGTGCCAGTAAAAAGGACCTGTCCACTGAAGCTTTCTTT. It translates to CASKKDLSTEAFF.

This clonotype has at least ten counts. This chain connects TRBV5-1 to TRBJ2-1; tentative D call: TRBD2 (6 bases). The germline V gene encodes CDR1 SGHRS and CDR2 YFSETQ. The CDR3 spans 18 residues. Between the trimmed V and J ends, which lost 0 bases and 0 bases, there was a span of 16 bases. CDR3 DNA sequence: TGCGCCAGCAGCTTGGAATGGGCGGGGCAGAGCTCCTACAATGAGCAGTTCTTC. This gives the protein CASSLEWAGQSSYNEQFF.

The chain recombines TRBV7-9 with TRBJ1-3, with 7 bases fitting TRBD1. V gave up 5 bases and J gave up 3 bases; unmatched junction bases: 4. CDR3 length: 14 residues. The V gene's germline CDR1 is SEHNR and CDR2 FQNEAQ (reference sequence). In DNA form, the CDR3 reads TGTGCCAGCAGCCTAGACAGGGTTGGAAACACCATATATTTT. It encodes CASSLDRVGNTIYF.